The T cell receptor beta chain described here comes from a study of T cell repertoires in cytomegalovirus infection. In TCRdb, the reads were re-called with MiXCR into one record per CDR3 protein. Of about 740,000 distinct CDR3 sequences detected, around 31% appear once; the ten largest clones hold roughly 18%. In the case of this clonotype: Its target is unknown.

CDR1 MNHEY and CDR2 SVGAGI come from the germline V gene. J was trimmed by 3 bases and V by 5 bases; bases with no gene match: 9. There are 15 residues in the CDR3. The chain has TRBV6-5 and TRBJ2-7, with 8 bases identical to TRBD2. The input for sequencing was cultured PBMCs, taken from culture after CMV antigen stimulation. The TCR originated in a human donor in good health (CMV status not recorded). Some clones in this sample may be carry-over from other donors' samples. The CDR3 nucleotides are TGTGCCAGCAGTCCCCACGGACTAGCAGACTACGAGCAGTACTTC. Its protein product is CASSPHGLADYEQYF.